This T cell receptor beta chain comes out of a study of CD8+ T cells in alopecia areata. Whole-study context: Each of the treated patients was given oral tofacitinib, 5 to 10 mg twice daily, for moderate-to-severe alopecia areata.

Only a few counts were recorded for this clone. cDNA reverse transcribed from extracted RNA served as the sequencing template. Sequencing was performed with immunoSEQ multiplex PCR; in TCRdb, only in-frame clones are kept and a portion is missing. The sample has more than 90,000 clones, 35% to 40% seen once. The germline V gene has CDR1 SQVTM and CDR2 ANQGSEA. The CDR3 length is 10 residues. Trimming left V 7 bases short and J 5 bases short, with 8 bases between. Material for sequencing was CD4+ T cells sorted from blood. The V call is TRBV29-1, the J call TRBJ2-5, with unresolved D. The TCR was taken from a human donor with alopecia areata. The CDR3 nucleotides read TGCAGCGCTGTTCGGGAGACCCAGTACTTC. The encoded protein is CSAVRETQYF.